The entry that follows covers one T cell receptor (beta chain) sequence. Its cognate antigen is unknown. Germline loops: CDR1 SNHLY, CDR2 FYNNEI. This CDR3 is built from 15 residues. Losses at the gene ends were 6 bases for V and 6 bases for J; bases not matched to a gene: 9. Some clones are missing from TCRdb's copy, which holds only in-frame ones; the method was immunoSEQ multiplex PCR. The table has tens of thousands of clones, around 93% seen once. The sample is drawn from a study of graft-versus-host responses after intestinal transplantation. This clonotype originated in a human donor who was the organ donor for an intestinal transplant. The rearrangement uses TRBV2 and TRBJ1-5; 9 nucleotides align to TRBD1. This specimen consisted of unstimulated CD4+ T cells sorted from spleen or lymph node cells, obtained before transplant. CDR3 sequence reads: CASRGGQGVFQPQHF. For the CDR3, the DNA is TGTGCCAGCAGGGGGGGACAGGGTGTCTTTCAGCCCCAGCATTTT.